This TCR beta chain emerged from a study of cytomegalovirus exposure and HLA in healthy donors. The junction had 5 bases not matched to a gene; V was cut back by 4 bases and J by 10 bases. The germline CDR1 and CDR2 sequences are MNHNS and SASEGT. The CDR3 runs 13 residues. Study-wide results and limits: Exclusion as indistinguishable affected some V segments, including TRBV6-2 and TRBV6-3. Most TCR beta V segments were productive about 87% or about 30% of the time in an earlier analysis. Generally TCR sequences proved uncommon, though certain public TCRs appeared in numerous donors.

Concerning this clone: Its antigen is as yet unknown.

It was with 60 Vbeta and 13 Jbeta primers that the PCR ran. TCRdb's table, derived via immunoSEQ multiplex PCR, lists solely in-frame clones and lacks some. The sample consists of roughly 150,000 clones, roughly 70% of them appearing once. Material for sequencing was PBMCs. This chain connects TRBV6-1 to TRBJ2-1; 9 bases match TRBD2. The source is a male donor in good health and CMV-seronegative. The CDR3 DNA is TGTGCCAGCAGTGTCACTAGCGGGCCGGAGCAGTTCTTC. Translation: CASSVTSGPEQFF.